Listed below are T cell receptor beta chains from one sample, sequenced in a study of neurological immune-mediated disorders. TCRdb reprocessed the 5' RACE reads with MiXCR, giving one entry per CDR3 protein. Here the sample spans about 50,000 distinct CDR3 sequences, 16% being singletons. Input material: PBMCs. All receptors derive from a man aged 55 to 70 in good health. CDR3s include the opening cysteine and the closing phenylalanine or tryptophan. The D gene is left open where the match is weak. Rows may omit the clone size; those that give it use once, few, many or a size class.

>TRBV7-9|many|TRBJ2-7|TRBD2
TGTGCCAGCAGCCAGAGACTAGCGGGTTATTACGAGCAGTACTTC
CASSQRLAGYYEQYF
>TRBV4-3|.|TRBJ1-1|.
TGCGCCAGCAGCCCCTACGTGGGGAACACTGAAGCTTTCTTT
CASSPYVGNTEAFF
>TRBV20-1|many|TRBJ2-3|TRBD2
TGCAGTGCTAGACTGACGGGGGGAGCCCCCTCCCGCACAGATACGCAGTATTTT
CSARLTGGAPSRTDTQYF
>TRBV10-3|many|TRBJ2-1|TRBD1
TGTGCCATCAGTGATTCGGACAGGGTAGACAATGAGCAGTTCTTC
CAISDSDRVDNEQFF
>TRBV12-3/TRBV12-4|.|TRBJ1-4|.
TGTGCCAACAGTCTAAACAGACAGGCTAATGAAAAACTGTTTTTT
CANSLNRQANEKLFF
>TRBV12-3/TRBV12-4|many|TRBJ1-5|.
TGTGCCAGCAGTTTGGAGAGGAATCAGCCCCAGCATTTT
CASSLERNQPQHF
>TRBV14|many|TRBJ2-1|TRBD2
TGTGCCAGCAGCCAATACCCTAGCGGGAGCTCCTACAATGAGCAGTTCTTC
CASSQYPSGSSYNEQFF
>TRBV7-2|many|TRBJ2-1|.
TGTGCCAGCAGCTTAATGACAGGTTGGGGTGAGCAGTTCTTC
CASSLMTGWGEQFF
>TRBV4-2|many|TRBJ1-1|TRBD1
TGTGCCAGCAGCTACCCAGGGGGCACTGAAGCTTTCTTT
CASSYPGGTEAFF
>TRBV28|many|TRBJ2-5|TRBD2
TGTGCCAGCACCCTCTCTTTAGCGGGAGGACAAGAGACCCAGTACTTC
CASTLSLAGGQETQYF
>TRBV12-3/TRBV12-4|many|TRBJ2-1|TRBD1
TGTGCCAGCACCTACCGACAGGGGAGGAACAATGAGCAGTTCTTC
CASTYRQGRNNEQFF
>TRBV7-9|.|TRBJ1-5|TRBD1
TGTGCCAGCAGCTTAGGAGGGGGCGCCAAGCCCCAGCATTTT
CASSLGGGAKPQHF
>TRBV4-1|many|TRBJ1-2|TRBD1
TGCGCCAGCAGCCAACCGACAGGGGGCTATGGCTACACCTTC
CASSQPTGGYGYTF
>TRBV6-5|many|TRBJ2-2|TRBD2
TGTGCCAGCAGTTACCATCCTAGCGGGAGTAACACCGGGGAGCTGTTTTTT
CASSYHPSGSNTGELFF
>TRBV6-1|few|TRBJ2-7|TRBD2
TGTGCCAGCATTGCTCGAGGGACTAGCGGGAACGAGCAGTACTTC
CASIARGTSGNEQYF
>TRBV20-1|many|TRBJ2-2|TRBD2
TGCAGTGCTAGAAGAGCTCTAGCGGGAGGTAGTAGCACCGGGGAGCTGTTTTTT
CSARRALAGGSSTGELFF
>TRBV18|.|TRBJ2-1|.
TGTGCCAGCTCAAATCCGGGACGGGCCACAAATGAGCAGTTCTTC
CASSNPGRATNEQFF
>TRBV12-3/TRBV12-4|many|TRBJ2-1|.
TGTGCCAGCAGCCGGGGACTAGGGGGCGGTGAGCAGTTCTTC
CASSRGLGGGEQFF
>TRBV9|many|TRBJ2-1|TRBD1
TGTGCCAGCAGCGTATCGGGACAGGCCACCAATGAGCAGTTCTTC
CASSVSGQATNEQFF
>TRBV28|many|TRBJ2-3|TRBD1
TGTGCCAGCAGTTTAGGGCAGGGAAGGGGGCTTACAGATACGCAGTATTTT
CASSLGQGRGLTDTQYF
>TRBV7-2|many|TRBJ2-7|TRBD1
TGTGCCAGCAGCTCCCGACAGGGGGCACGGGAGCAGTACTTC
CASSSRQGAREQYF
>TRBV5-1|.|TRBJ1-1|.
TGCGCCAGCAGCTTAGGGGGGGGACACCTCGAAGCTTTCTTT
CASSLGGGHLEAFF
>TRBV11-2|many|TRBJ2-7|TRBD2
TGTGCCAGCAGCCCCGGGACTAGTTCCTACGAGCAGTACTTC
CASSPGTSSYEQYF
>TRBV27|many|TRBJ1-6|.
TGTGCCAGCAGTTATGAGGGGCGCGAACGGAATTCACCCCTCCACTTT
CASSYEGRERNSPLHF
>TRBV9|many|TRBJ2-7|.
TGTGCCAGCAGCCCACAAGTAGACAGCTCCTACGAGCAGTACTTC
CASSPQVDSSYEQYF
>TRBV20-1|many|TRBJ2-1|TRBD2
TGCAGTGCTAGCCCTCTCCTAGCGGGAGGCGGTGAGCAGTTCTTC
CSASPLLAGGGEQFF
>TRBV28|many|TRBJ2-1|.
TGTGCCAGCAGTTTTGGCCCGATGGTGTTCTTC
CASSFGPMVFF
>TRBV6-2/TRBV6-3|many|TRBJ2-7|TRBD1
TGTGCCAGCAGTTACTCGAGCGAAAGGGACAGGGCCTACGAGCAGTACTTC
CASSYSSERDRAYEQYF
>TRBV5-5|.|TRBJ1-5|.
TGTGCCAGCAGCCCGGAGGGGGGGATCAGCCCCCAGCATTTT
CASSPEGGISPQHF
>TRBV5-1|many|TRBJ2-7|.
TGCGCCAGCAGTTCGACTAGAGGGTCCTACGAGCAGTACTTC
CASSSTRGSYEQYF
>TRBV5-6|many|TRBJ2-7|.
TGTGCCAGCAGCTTGTCTGAGGTTTTTACGCCCGAGCAGTACTTC
CASSLSEVFTPEQYF
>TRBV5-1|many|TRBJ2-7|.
TGCGCCAGCAGCTCAAGGGTTACCTACGAGCAGTACTTC
CASSSRVTYEQYF
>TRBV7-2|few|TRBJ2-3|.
TGTGCCAGCAGCTTAGTAGGCAGAGGGACAGATACGCAGTATTTT
CASSLVGRGTDTQYF
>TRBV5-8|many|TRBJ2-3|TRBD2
TGTGCCAGCAGCTTACGATCGGGAGGTCTTTCGGGCGATACGCAGTATTTT
CASSLRSGGLSGDTQYF
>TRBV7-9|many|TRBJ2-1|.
TGTGCCAGCAGCTTATTTTCCTTCATTTTGTTCTTC
CASSLFSFILFF
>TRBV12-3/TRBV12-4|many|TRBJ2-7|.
TGTTCCAGCGGGTCGGTCTACGAGCAGTACTTC
CSSGSVYEQYF
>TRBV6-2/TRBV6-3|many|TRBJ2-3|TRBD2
TGTGCCAGCAGTTACAGCGGGGCTGCAAATACGCAGTATTTT
CASSYSGAANTQYF
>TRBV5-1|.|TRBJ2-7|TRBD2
TGCGCCAGCAGCTTGTTCGGCGGGAGGGCCGATCCCTACGAGCAGTACTTC
CASSLFGGRADPYEQYF
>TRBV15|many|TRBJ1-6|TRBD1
TGTGCCACCAGCAGAGATCGGGACAGGGTCTCACCCCTCCACTTT
CATSRDRDRVSPLHF
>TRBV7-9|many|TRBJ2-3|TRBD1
TGTGCCAGCAGCTTCAGGACAGGGGGCACAGATACGCAGTATTTT
CASSFRTGGTDTQYF
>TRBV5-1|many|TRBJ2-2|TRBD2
TGCGCCAGCAGGGCTTTAGCGGGACTGAACACCGGGGAGCTGTTTTTT
CASRALAGLNTGELFF
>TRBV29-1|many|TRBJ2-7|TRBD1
TGCAGCGTTAGTGCCTGGACAGGGATTTACGAGCAGTACTTC
CSVSAWTGIYEQYF
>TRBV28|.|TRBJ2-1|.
TGTGTTAGCAGCCTAGACGGAGCTTCCTACAATGAGCAGTTCTTC
CVSSLDGASYNEQFF
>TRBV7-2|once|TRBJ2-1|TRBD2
TGTGCCAGCAGCTTAGCTGTACTTGGGACTAGAAAGGACAATGAGCAGTTCTTC
CASSLAVLGTRKDNEQFF
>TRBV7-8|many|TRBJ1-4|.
TGTGCCAGCACGGGGAGAAATGAAAAACTGTTTTTT
CASTGRNEKLFF
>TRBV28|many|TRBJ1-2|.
TGTGCCAGCAGTTTGTACGGACCACAGGAGAGACTCAACTATGGCTACACCTTC
CASSLYGPQERLNYGYTF
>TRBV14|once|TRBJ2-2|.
TGTGCCAGCAGCAAGATAGACACCGGGGAGCTGTTTTTT
CASSKIDTGELFF
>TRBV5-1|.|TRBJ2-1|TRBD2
TGCGCCAGCAGCTTTAGCGGGCTGATCAATGAGCAGTTCTTC
CASSFSGLINEQFF
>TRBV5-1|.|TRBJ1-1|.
TGCGCCAGCAGCACAACATGGGTGAACACTGACGCTTTCTTT
CASSTTWVNTDAFF
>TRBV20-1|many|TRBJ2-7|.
TGCAGTGCTGGGAGGGGGCAGCAGGTAGAGACGGACGAGCAGTACTTC
CSAGRGQQVETDEQYF
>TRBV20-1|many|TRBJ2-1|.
TGCAGTGCCCAAGCCGATGGGTACTCGGGCTCCTACAATGAGCAGTTCTTC
CSAQADGYSGSYNEQFF
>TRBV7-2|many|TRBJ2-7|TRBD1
TGTGCCAGCAGCTTAGTATCAGGGGGACGGAGCGAGCAGTACTTC
CASSLVSGGRSEQYF
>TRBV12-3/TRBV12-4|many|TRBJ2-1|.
TGTGCCAGCAGTTTAAGGGGGGCCTCCTACAATGAGCAGTTCTTC
CASSLRGASYNEQFF